This T cell receptor (beta chain) stems from a study of PD-1 blockade in classical Hodgkin lymphoma. Study outcomes and limitations: The study reported lower baseline TCR diversity in newly diagnosed patients than in healthy donors.

Autologous stem cell transplantation was followed by relapse in every patient, and brentuximab vedotin exposure varied. Isolation of CD8+ T cells from thawed PBMCs used magnetic negative selection. Using immunoSEQ multiplex PCR, the repertoire was profiled, and TCRdb retains in-frame clones only, with some absent. The table has more than 10,000 clones, approximately 81% seen once. CDR1 LGHNA and CDR2 YSLEER come from the germline V gene. Trimming took off 0 bases at V and 4 bases at J, with 15 bases between the two ends. The CDR3 has 16 residues. Comments on this clone: Its antigen remains unknown.

The source of this sequence is a human donor with classical Hodgkin lymphoma. The specimen was CD8+ T cells from blood, collected at baseline. V gene TRBV4-3 combines with J gene TRBJ1-1; D is perhaps TRBD1 (5 bases). CDR3 protein: CASSQDWVRGGTEAFF. The CDR3 DNA reads as TGCGCCAGCAGCCAAGATTGGGTGAGGGGCGGCACTGAAGCTTTCTTT.